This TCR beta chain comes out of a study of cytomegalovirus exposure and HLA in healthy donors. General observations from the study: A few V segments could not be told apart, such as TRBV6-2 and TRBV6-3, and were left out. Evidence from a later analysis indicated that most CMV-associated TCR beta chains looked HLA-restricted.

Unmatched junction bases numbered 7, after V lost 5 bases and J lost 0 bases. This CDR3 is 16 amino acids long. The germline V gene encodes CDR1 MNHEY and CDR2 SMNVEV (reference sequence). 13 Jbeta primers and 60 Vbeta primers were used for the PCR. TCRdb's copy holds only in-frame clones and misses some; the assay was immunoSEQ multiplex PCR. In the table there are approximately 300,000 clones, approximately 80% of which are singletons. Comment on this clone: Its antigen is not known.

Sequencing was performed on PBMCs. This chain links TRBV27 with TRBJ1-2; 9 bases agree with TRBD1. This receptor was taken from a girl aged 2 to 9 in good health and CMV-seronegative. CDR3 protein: CASSRDRGTTNYGYTF. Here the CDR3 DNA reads TGTGCCAGCAGTCGAGACAGGGGGACAACTAACTATGGCTACACCTTC.